The next 26 T cell receptor beta chains were all read from a single sample in a study of blood T cell repertoires in COVID-19. Method: immunoSEQ multiplex PCR; TCRdb's copy keeps in-frame clones and lacks some. The table records about 50,000 clones, around 87% of them present only once. Input material: peripheral blood. The source of these receptors is a man in his forties or fifties with active COVID-19.

The chain combines TRBV5-1 with TRBJ1-2; 9 bases map to TRBD1. V dropped 3 bases and J dropped 6; count of bases not matched to a gene: 6. Germline V gene sequence: CDR1 SGHRS, CDR2 YFSETQ. The CDR3 sequence is 14 residues long. The CDR3 region has the DNA TGCGCCAGCAGCTCGGTAACAGGGGGCAATGGCTACACCTTC. Translation: CASSSVTGGNGYTF.

This sequence joins TRBV3-1 (or the pseudogene TRBV3-2) and TRBJ2-3; 8 bases align to TRBD2. The CDR3 is 18 residues long. V was pared by 0 bases and J by 1 base, with 9 bases of the junction left unmatched. In germline, CDR1 is LGHDT, CDR2 YNNKEL (reference sequence). CDR3 region: CASSQDPRLARGTDTQYF. In nucleotides, the CDR3 is TGTGCCAGCAGCCAAGATCCCCGACTAGCGAGAGGCACAGATACGCAGTATTTT.

V gene TRBV28 combines with J gene TRBJ2-3; possible D gene TRBD2, 6 bases. The CDR3 sequence is 15 residues long. V dropped 6 bases and J dropped 2 bases, with 15 bases sitting between them. Germline CDR1 reads MDHEN; CDR2 reads SYDVKM. CDR3 in DNA: TGTGCCAGCAGCCCGGGAGTCTACGACACAGATACGCAGTATTTT. Encoded protein: CASSPGVYDTDTQYF.

The V call is TRBV3-1 (or the pseudogene TRBV3-2), the J call TRBJ1-1; 7 bases map to TRBD1. Germline loops: CDR1 LGHDT, CDR2 YNNKEL (reference sequence). V lost 4 bases, J lost 5 bases, and 7 bases stayed unmatched. This CDR3 contains 14 residues. CDR3 sequence reads: CASSPASGGTEAFF. CDR3 sequence (DNA): TGTGCCAGCAGCCCAGCTTCAGGGGGGACTGAAGCTTTCTTT.

The chain uses TRBV27 and TRBJ1-1; the D is unclear. Germline loops: CDR1 MNHEY, CDR2 SMNVEV (reference sequence). With 2 bases removed from V and 1 base from J, the gap between germline ends came to 5 bases. The length of the CDR3 is 13 residues. The CDR3 is CASSLPGNTEAFF. CDR3 bases: TGTGCCAGCAGTTTACCCGGGAACACTGAAGCTTTCTTT.

The gene calls are TRBV30 and TRBJ2-2, with D perhaps matching TRBD1 (5 bases). The germline V and J ends were trimmed by 0 bases and 3 bases, with 26 bases remaining between them. Germline V gene data show CDR1 as GTSNPN and CDR2 as SVGIG (reference sequence). The CDR3 length is 20 residues. Here the CDR3 DNA reads TGTGCCTGGAGTGTACGAAAGTGGCAGCCCTCAGGGTATCACACCGGGGAGCTGTTTTTT. As protein: CAWSVRKWQPSGYHTGELFF.

In its sample, this clone was seen a few times. The genes are TRBV10-3 and TRBJ2-5; D perhaps matches TRBD1 (6 bases). V gave up 3 bases and J gave up 5 bases, with 10 bases separating them. Per germline, CDR1 ENHRY and CDR2 SYGVKD. There are 13 residues in the CDR3. The CDR3 DNA reads TGTGCCATCAGTGACGGGACAATCGAGACCCAGTACTTC. Translating it yields CAISDGTIETQYF.

The chain recombines TRBV7-9 with TRBJ2-5, with 14 bases matching TRBD2. Germline values: CDR1 SEHNR, CDR2 FQNEAQ (reference sequence). V trimming: 4 bases; J trimming: 4 bases; junction bases outside the gene matches: 8. This CDR3 is built from 17 residues. Here the CDR3 reads CASSSYRLAGGLETQYF. DNA of the CDR3: TGTGCCAGCAGCTCTTACCGACTAGCGGGAGGGCTAGAGACCCAGTACTTC.

This clone was picked up a small number of times. The rearrangement uses TRBV28 and TRBJ2-7; the D gene is possibly TRBD1 (6 bases). From germline, CDR1 is MDHEN and CDR2 SYDVKM. The CDR3 loop spans 13 amino acids. V lost 3 bases and J lost 0, with 6 bases in between. CDR3 loop: CASSLGASYEQYF. The CDR3 coding sequence is TGTGCCAGCAGTTTGGGGGCCTCCTACGAGCAGTACTTC.

The CDR3 DNA follows: TGTGCCACCAGTGACCGGAGCGGGAGGGTAAATGAGCAGTTCTTC. Translated, it gives CATSDRSGRVNEQFF. V gene TRBV24-1 combines with J gene TRBJ2-1; 10 nucleotides line up with TRBD2. The CDR3 contains 15 residues. Germline loops: CDR1 KGHDR, CDR2 SFDVKD. V gave up 4 bases and J gave up 7 bases; unmatched junction bases: 6.

The chain is built from TRBV9 and TRBJ2-3; TRBD2 matches 12 bases. J was trimmed by 2 bases and V by 3 bases; bases with no gene match: 7. CDR1 and CDR2 (germline): SGDLS, YYNGEE. There are 17 residues in the CDR3. The CDR3 loop reads CASSEGLAGANTDTQYF. DNA of the CDR3: TGTGCCAGCAGCGAGGGACTAGCGGGCGCTAACACAGATACGCAGTATTTT.

CDR3 coding DNA: TGTGCCATCAGAACCGGGACAGAGAACACTGAAGCTTTCTTT. Residues: CAIRTGTENTEAFF. The chain combines TRBV10-3 with TRBJ1-1; 7 bases are a match to TRBD1. Trimming took 6 bases from V and 1 from J; bases not matched to a gene: 5. The CDR3 sequence is 14 residues long. CDR1 is ENHRY, CDR2 SYGVKD, per germline.

The DNA for the CDR3 is TGTGCCAGCAGCCAGGACAGCTTCAATGAAAAACTGTTTTTT. Translating gives CASSQDSFNEKLFF. The V and J genes are TRBV5-4 and TRBJ1-4; possible D gene TRBD1, 6 bases. V dropped 4 bases and J dropped 5 bases, with 12 bases sitting between them. Germline values: CDR1 SGHNT, CDR2 YYREEE (reference sequence). There are 14 residues in the CDR3.

The chain recombines TRBV2 with TRBJ1-1; D may be TRBD1 (5 bases). The CDR3 is made up of 14 amino acids. Between the trimmed V and J ends, which lost 3 bases and 3 bases, there was a span of 11 bases. Germline V gene data show CDR1 as SNHLY and CDR2 as FYNNEI. DNA of the CDR3: TGTGCCAGCAGTGATAGCGGCAGGGACACTGAAGCTTTCTTT. Protein sequence: CASSDSGRDTEAFF. Using reference TRBV2 and TRBJ1-1 for the parts outside the CDR3, the full variable domain is EPEVTQTPSHQVTQMGQEVILRCVPISNHLYFYWYRQILGQKVEFLVSFYNNEISEKSEIFDDQFSVERPDGSNFTLKIRSTKLEDSAMYFCASSDSGRDTEAFFGQGTRLTVV.

This clone was counted only a few times. V is TRBV4-1 and J is TRBJ2-2; D gene ambiguous. The CDR3 totals 14 residues. V was trimmed by 5 bases and J by 5 bases, leaving 12 bases between them. Germline V gene sequence: CDR1 MGHRA, CDR2 YSYEKL. CDR3 sequence: CASSTRQDTGELFF. DNA for the CDR3: TGCGCCAGCAGCACCCGACAAGATACCGGGGAGCTGTTTTTT.

This clone was counted a single time. V is TRBV6-5 and J is TRBJ1-5; perhaps TRBD1 as D (6 bases). The CDR3 length is 15 residues. Trimming took 7 bases from V and 0 from J, leaving 13 bases between them. The germline gives CDR1 MNHEY, CDR2 SVGAGI. DNA of the CDR3: TGTGCCAGCATTCCAGGGACACATAGCAATCAGCCCCAGCATTTT. Translating it yields CASIPGTHSNQPQHF.

The chain couples TRBV2 to TRBJ1-5; a possible D gene is TRBD1 (5 bases). The ends were cut back, 9 bases at V and 6 bases at J, with 15 bases in the middle. The germline V gene has CDR1 SNHLY and CDR2 FYNNEI. The CDR3 length is 13 residues. The CDR3 is CASRREGSQPQHF. The DNA for the CDR3 is TGTGCCAGTCGAAGGGAGGGGTCTCAGCCCCAGCATTTT.

In this sample, this clone turned up once. In DNA form, the CDR3 reads TGTGCCAGCTCCCGGGGACAGGGAGGCGAAAAACTGTTTTTT. Translated: CASSRGQGGEKLFF. The chain carries TRBV18 and TRBJ1-4, with 9 bases matching TRBD1. The V and J ends lost 6 bases and 8 bases, in that order; junction bases with no gene match: 7. Germline CDR1 is KGHSH and CDR2 is LQKENI. There are 14 residues in the CDR3.

The gene calls are TRBV27 and TRBJ1-1; tentatively, D is TRBD1 (5 bases). Trimming stripped 2 bases from V and 0 bases from J, with 10 bases between. CDR1 MNHEY and CDR2 SMNVEV come from the germline V gene (reference sequence). The CDR3 runs to 15 residues. CDR3 protein: CASSLRQFMNTEAFF. DNA for the CDR3: TGTGCCAGCAGTTTACGACAGTTCATGAACACTGAAGCTTTCTTT.

The rearrangement links TRBV7-8 to TRBJ1-5; TRBD1 matches 11 bases. Germline V gene data show CDR1 as SGHVS and CDR2 as FQNEAQ. The CDR3 length is 14 residues. V trimming: 6 bases; J trimming: 7 bases; junction bases outside the gene matches: 5. The CDR3 DNA is TGTGCCAGCAGGGACAGGGGGCTGGGGCAGCCCCAGCATTTT. Translating gives CASRDRGLGQPQHF.

The V and J genes are TRBV10-2 and TRBJ2-2, with D possibly TRBD1 on 6 matching bases. Trimming pared 4 bases from V and 1 base from J, leaving 13 bases between. CDR1 and CDR2 (germline): WSHSY, SAAADI. The CDR3 runs 16 residues. CDR3 sequence (DNA): TGCGCCAGCAGTGGCACAGGGCGGAGGAACACCGGGGAGCTGTTTTTT. Translated, it gives CASSGTGRRNTGELFF.

Concerning this clone itself: The same CDR3 can be traced to other DNA sequences in this sample. The CDR3 reads CASSWGQGDGNTIYF. The CDR3 DNA sequence: TGTGCCAGCAGCTGGGGACAGGGGGATGGAAACACCATATATTTT. The V and J genes are TRBV7-9 and TRBJ1-3; 11 bases are a match to TRBD1. There are 15 residues in the CDR3. Unmatched junction bases numbered 2, after V lost 4 bases and J lost 3 bases. Germline CDR1 and CDR2: SEHNR and FQNEAQ (reference sequence).

This clone was recorded once. J is TRBJ2-1 and V is TRBV6-1; 15 bases are a match to TRBD2. The CDR3 covers 17 residues. V gave up 3 bases and J gave up 4 bases; unmatched junction bases: 4. Germline V gene sequence: CDR1 MNHNS, CDR2 SASEGT. CDR3: CASSDPGLAGGYNEQFF. In DNA form, the CDR3 reads TGTGCCAGCAGTGACCCGGGACTAGCGGGAGGTTACAATGAGCAGTTCTTC.

This chain joins TRBV6-1 and TRBJ1-2; no reliable D call. This CDR3 comprises 12 residues. V lost 2 bases and J lost 11, with 12 bases in between. CDR1 is MNHNS and CDR2 is SASEGT in the germline V gene. Written as DNA, the CDR3 is TGTGCCAGCAGTGAAATTCCAGGCCATTACACCTTC. Amino acid sequence: CASSEIPGHYTF.

The chain recombines TRBV3-1 (or the pseudogene TRBV3-2) with TRBJ2-7; no firm D call. The CDR3 is 14 amino acids. From germline, CDR1 is LGHDT and CDR2 YNNKEL (reference sequence). V lost 0 bases, J lost 1 base, and 7 bases lay in between. CDR3: CASSQERFSYEQYF. Here the CDR3 DNA reads TGTGCCAGCAGCCAAGAACGGTTTTCCTACGAGCAGTACTTC.

This clone appeared a few times. The chain recombines TRBV19 with TRBJ1-5; TRBD1 aligns across 8 bases. The CDR3 consists of 17 residues. The germline V gene encodes CDR1 LNHDA and CDR2 SQIVND (reference sequence). V gave up 11 bases and J gave up 0 bases; unmatched junction bases: 15. The CDR3 loop is CAAAAGRGLPSNQPQHF. In nucleotides, the CDR3 is TGTGCCGCCGCGGCGGGCAGGGGGCTGCCTAGCAATCAGCCCCAGCATTTT.